The clone carrying this T cell receptor beta chain was seen a handful of times. This CDR3 is built from 13 residues. V shed 4 bases and J shed 5 bases, with 10 bases lying between them. In germline, CDR1 is SGHVS, CDR2 FQNEAQ. The data were taken from a study of early T cells in non-severe SARS-CoV-2 infection. TCRdb called the 5' RACE reads again in MiXCR, with one record for every CDR3 protein. The table has tens of thousands of distinct CDR3 sequences, approximately 12% seen once. This material consisted of whole blood, taken at baseline. The TCR comes from an adult who was a healthcare worker with PCR-confirmed SARS-CoV-2 infection or an uninfected control (not recorded which). The chain combines TRBV7-8 with TRBJ2-3, with D unresolved. In DNA, the CDR3 is TGTGCCAGCAGCTCAACCGAGGAAGATACGCAGTATTTT. Translation: CASSSTEEDTQYF.